These T cell receptor beta chains were read from a single sample in a study of blood T cells in healthy people across ages. From the 5' RACE reads, TCRdb called clonotypes with MiXCR, one entry per CDR3 protein. The sample contains 1,500,000 or so distinct CDR3 sequences, almost 60% of which appear only once. Sequences were obtained from blood. The receptors here all came from a man in his late teens or twenties in good health. Both conserved end residues are part of each CDR3. Fields, in order: D gene, V gene, clone size, J gene, CDR3 DNA, CDR3 protein. D genes are given only for firm matches. Rows give clone size only sometimes, using once, few, many, or a class for an expanded clone.

d_gene: .; v_gene: TRBV4-1; abundance: .; j_gene: TRBJ2-7; CDR3nt: TGCGCCAGCAGCCCGACGGGACGAGGCCACGAGCAGTACTTC; CDR3aa: CASSPTGRGHEQYF
d_gene: TRBD1; v_gene: TRBV7-9; abundance: once; j_gene: TRBJ2-4; CDR3nt: TGTGCCAGCAGCTTAGCAAGCCGGACAGGCCGAGGGGGAAACATTCAGTACTTC; CDR3aa: CASSLASRTGRGGNIQYF
d_gene: .; v_gene: TRBV7-9; abundance: .; j_gene: TRBJ2-1; CDR3nt: TGTGCCAGCAGCCTGAATGACAGGTACAATGAGCAGTTCTTC; CDR3aa: CASSLNDRYNEQFF
d_gene: .; v_gene: TRBV21-1; abundance: .; j_gene: TRBJ2-1; CDR3nt: TGTGCCAGCAGCAAAGCGCAGGCAGGGAGCTACAATGAGCAGTTCTTC; CDR3aa: CASSKAQAGSYNEQFF
d_gene: TRBD1; v_gene: TRBV27; abundance: .; j_gene: TRBJ2-3; CDR3nt: TGCGCCAGCAGTTATCAGGGGGCGGGAGATACGCAGTATTTT; CDR3aa: CASSYQGAGDTQYF
d_gene: .; v_gene: TRBV6-6; abundance: .; j_gene: TRBJ2-5; CDR3nt: TGTGCCAGCAGGGCGAATGGCGGTAGCACTTGGGAGACCCAGTACTTC; CDR3aa: CASRANGGSTWETQYF
d_gene: TRBD1; v_gene: TRBV6-2/TRBV6-3; abundance: once; j_gene: TRBJ1-5; CDR3nt: TGTGCCAGCCGGGACAGGCACCGCCAGCCCCAGCATTTT; CDR3aa: CASRDRHRQPQHF
d_gene: .; v_gene: TRBV5-6; abundance: few; j_gene: TRBJ2-6; CDR3nt: TGTGCCAGCTTGCCTCCGGGTCGTGGGGCCAACGTCCTGACTTTC; CDR3aa: CASLPPGRGANVLTF
d_gene: .; v_gene: TRBV6-1; abundance: few; j_gene: TRBJ1-2; CDR3nt: TGTGCCAGCAGTGAACGGGGGGTTGGCTACACCTTC; CDR3aa: CASSERGVGYTF
d_gene: .; v_gene: TRBV20-1; abundance: .; j_gene: TRBJ1-2; CDR3nt: TGCAGTGCTAGGGGACTGGGACCGAAATATGGCTACACCTTC; CDR3aa: CSARGLGPKYGYTF
d_gene: TRBD2; v_gene: TRBV3-1; abundance: .; j_gene: TRBJ2-1; CDR3nt: TGTGCCAGCAGCCAAGCGGCTAGCGGCGCTGGTGAGCAGTTCTTC; CDR3aa: CASSQAASGAGEQFF
d_gene: .; v_gene: TRBV20-1; abundance: .; j_gene: TRBJ2-7; CDR3nt: TGCAGTGCAGCCAGCCACCCAGGCTCCGAGCAGTACTTC; CDR3aa: CSAASHPGSEQYF
d_gene: TRBD2; v_gene: TRBV10-3; abundance: few; j_gene: TRBJ2-7; CDR3nt: TGTGCCATCAGTTCACTAGCGGGAGCTTCCGAGCAGTACTTC; CDR3aa: CAISSLAGASEQYF
d_gene: .; v_gene: TRBV6-6; abundance: few; j_gene: TRBJ1-1; CDR3nt: TGTGCCAGCACCTCGGGAGCAGGTTTGTCCACTGAAGCTTTCTTT; CDR3aa: CASTSGAGLSTEAFF
d_gene: TRBD1; v_gene: TRBV5-1; abundance: .; j_gene: TRBJ2-7; CDR3nt: TGCGCCAGCATCCTGACAGGGCTCTCCTACGAGCAGTACTTC; CDR3aa: CASILTGLSYEQYF
d_gene: TRBD2; v_gene: TRBV6-2/TRBV6-3; abundance: .; j_gene: TRBJ2-7; CDR3nt: TGTGCCAGCAGTCCATGGACTAGCGGGAGTTCCGAGCAGTACTTC; CDR3aa: CASSPWTSGSSEQYF
d_gene: TRBD2; v_gene: TRBV6-6; abundance: .; j_gene: TRBJ2-1; CDR3nt: TGTGCCAGCACCCGAGCGGGAGGCCACCCCGATGAGCAGTTCTTC; CDR3aa: CASTRAGGHPDEQFF
d_gene: .; v_gene: TRBV20-1; abundance: .; j_gene: TRBJ2-5; CDR3nt: TGCAGTGCTAGAGCTGGCGAACCAGAGACCCAGTACTTC; CDR3aa: CSARAGEPETQYF
d_gene: TRBD1; v_gene: TRBV2; abundance: .; j_gene: TRBJ2-3; CDR3nt: TGTGCCAGCAGTGACGGACAGGGTAGCACAGGTACGCAGTATTTT; CDR3aa: CASSDGQGSTGTQYF
d_gene: .; v_gene: TRBV7-9; abundance: few; j_gene: TRBJ2-1; CDR3nt: TGTGCCAGCAGCTTAGTGGGAGGGGGGACAAGCCAGTTCTTC; CDR3aa: CASSLVGGGTSQFF
d_gene: .; v_gene: TRBV3-1; abundance: .; j_gene: TRBJ2-7; CDR3nt: TGTGTCAGCAGCCCGTACCGGGACTTCCAACACGAGCGGTACTTC; CDR3aa: CVSSPYRDFQHERYF
d_gene: .; v_gene: TRBV28; abundance: .; j_gene: TRBJ1-4; CDR3nt: TGTGCCAGCAGTTTATTATACCCTGCAACTAATGAAAAACTGTTTTTT; CDR3aa: CASSLLYPATNEKLFF
d_gene: .; v_gene: TRBV14; abundance: once; j_gene: TRBJ2-5; CDR3nt: TGTGCCAGCAGCCAAGGGTTGATGCTTAGTGGAGAGACCCAGTACTTC; CDR3aa: CASSQGLMLSGETQYF
d_gene: TRBD2; v_gene: TRBV4-1; abundance: few; j_gene: TRBJ2-5; CDR3nt: TGCGCCAGCAGCCAAGAGTCTCCGGGACTAGCGGGTCAAGAGACCCAGTACTTC; CDR3aa: CASSQESPGLAGQETQYF
d_gene: TRBD2; v_gene: TRBV4-1; abundance: .; j_gene: TRBJ2-1; CDR3nt: TGCGCCAGCAGCCAACGCGGACTAGCGGGAGGGATCTCCTACAATGAGCAGTTCTTC; CDR3aa: CASSQRGLAGGISYNEQFF
d_gene: .; v_gene: TRBV29-1; abundance: .; j_gene: TRBJ1-1; CDR3nt: TGCAGCGTTGGGTTCGTCGTAAGGGATACTGAAGCTTTCTTT; CDR3aa: CSVGFVVRDTEAFF
d_gene: .; v_gene: TRBV5-5; abundance: .; j_gene: TRBJ2-7; CDR3nt: TGTGCCAGCAGCAGAACGGGACGCCTTTCCTACGAGCAGTACTTC; CDR3aa: CASSRTGRLSYEQYF
d_gene: TRBD2; v_gene: TRBV7-9; abundance: .; j_gene: TRBJ2-7; CDR3nt: TGTGCCAGCAGCCGACAAACGGGGGGACCCTCCTACGAGCAGTACTTC; CDR3aa: CASSRQTGGPSYEQYF
d_gene: TRBD1; v_gene: TRBV14; abundance: .; j_gene: TRBJ2-4; CDR3nt: TGTGCCAGCAGCCAAGAGACAGGGGTTGGCAAAAACATTCAGTACTTC; CDR3aa: CASSQETGVGKNIQYF
d_gene: .; v_gene: TRBV4-1; abundance: .; j_gene: TRBJ1-1; CDR3nt: TGCGCCAGCAGCCGGGGACCCTTGGCTCACGAAGCTTTCTTT; CDR3aa: CASSRGPLAHEAFF
d_gene: .; v_gene: TRBV20-1; abundance: few; j_gene: TRBJ2-7; CDR3nt: TGCAGTGCTAGAGTAACAGGGCGCGACGAGCAGTACTTC; CDR3aa: CSARVTGRDEQYF
d_gene: .; v_gene: TRBV20-1; abundance: .; j_gene: TRBJ2-3; CDR3nt: TGCAGTGCGACGCCCCCTCTAGCTGCAGATACGCAGTATTTT; CDR3aa: CSATPPLAADTQYF
d_gene: TRBD1; v_gene: TRBV13; abundance: .; j_gene: TRBJ2-5; CDR3nt: TGTGCCAGCAGCTTTAACACGGACAGGGGTATCTCAGAGACCCAGTACTTC; CDR3aa: CASSFNTDRGISETQYF
d_gene: .; v_gene: TRBV7-7; abundance: .; j_gene: TRBJ2-4; CDR3nt: TGTGCCAGCAGCGTTATGCAAGGGAGCATTCAGTACTTC; CDR3aa: CASSVMQGSIQYF
d_gene: TRBD1; v_gene: TRBV5-1; abundance: .; j_gene: TRBJ2-5; CDR3nt: TGCGCCAGCAGCCAAACTCCAGGGACAGGGGTTTCGGAGACCCAGTACTTC; CDR3aa: CASSQTPGTGVSETQYF
d_gene: TRBD2; v_gene: TRBV27; abundance: few; j_gene: TRBJ2-1; CDR3nt: TGTGCCAGCAGTTGGGGTAGCGGGAGTAATGAGCAGTTCTTC; CDR3aa: CASSWGSGSNEQFF
d_gene: .; v_gene: TRBV7-2; abundance: once; j_gene: TRBJ2-7; CDR3nt: TGTGCCAGCAGCTTGGTACAGGCCCACTCCTACGAGCAGTACTTC; CDR3aa: CASSLVQAHSYEQYF
d_gene: .; v_gene: TRBV28; abundance: .; j_gene: TRBJ2-3; CDR3nt: TGTGCCAGCAGTATTCGGGGTGATACGCAGTATTTT; CDR3aa: CASSIRGDTQYF